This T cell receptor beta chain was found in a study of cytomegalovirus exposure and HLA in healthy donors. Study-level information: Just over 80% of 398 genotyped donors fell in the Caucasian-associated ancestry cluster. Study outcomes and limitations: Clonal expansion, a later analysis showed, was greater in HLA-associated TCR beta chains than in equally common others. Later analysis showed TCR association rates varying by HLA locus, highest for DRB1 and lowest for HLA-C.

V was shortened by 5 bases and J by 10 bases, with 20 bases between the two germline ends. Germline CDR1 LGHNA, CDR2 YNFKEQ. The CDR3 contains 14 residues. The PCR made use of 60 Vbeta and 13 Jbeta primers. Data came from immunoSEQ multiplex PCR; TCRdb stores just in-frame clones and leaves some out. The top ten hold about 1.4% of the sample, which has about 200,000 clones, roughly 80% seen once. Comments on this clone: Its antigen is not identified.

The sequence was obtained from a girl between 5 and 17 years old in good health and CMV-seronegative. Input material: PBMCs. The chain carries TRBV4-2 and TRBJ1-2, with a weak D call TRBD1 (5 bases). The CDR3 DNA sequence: TGTGCCAGCAGCGCCGGCGGGGCAGGGCCATCCTACACCTTC. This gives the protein CASSAGGAGPSYTF.